The 9 T cell receptor beta chains in this list originate from one sample, sequenced in a study of high-grade serous ovarian cancer treatment subgroups. Sequencing used immunoSEQ multiplex PCR; TCRdb keeps in-frame clones, though not all of them. Of tens of thousands of clones in the sample, about 86% are singletons; the top ten hold about 2.1%. Tumor samples were obtained before definitive surgery or chemotherapy. The sequenced material came from tumor tissue. The receptors stem from a human donor with high-grade serous ovarian cancer.

J is TRBJ2-7 and V is TRBV6-6, with D perhaps TRBD1 or TRBD2 (5 bases each). This CDR3 has 11 amino acids. V lost 8 bases and J 3 bases, leaving 8 bases between the germline ends. The germline gives CDR1 MNHNY, CDR2 SVGAGI (reference sequence). The CDR3 is CASGTDYEQYF. CDR3 in DNA: TGTGCCAGCGGGACGGACTACGAGCAGTACTTC.

This chain links TRBV6-5 with TRBJ2-3, with D possibly matching TRBD2 (6 bases). V shed 2 bases and J shed 10 bases, with 13 bases lying between them. The CDR3 consists of 13 residues. Germline V gene sequence: CDR1 MNHEY, CDR2 SVGAGI. The CDR3 region is CASSYEMEGPQYF. The DNA of the CDR3 is TGTGCCAGCAGTTACGAGATGGAGGGCCCGCAGTATTTT.

About this clone: A junction end diverges from the germline sequence, so it may reflect a read error. V and J are TRBV6-6 and TRBJ2-7; D is perhaps TRBD2 (6 bases). CDR1 and CDR2 (germline): MNHNY, SVGAGI (reference sequence). CDR3 length equals 12 residues. The DNA of the CDR3 is TGTGCCAGCAGTCATCTGCGGGACGAGCAGCACTTC. Amino acids: CASSHLRDEQHF.

The genes are TRBV5-1 and TRBJ2-3, with 12 bases aligning to TRBD2. This CDR3 is built from 18 residues. Germline-derived CDR1 and CDR2 are SGHRS and YFSETQ. The J segment lost 3 bases and the V segment lost 0 bases, leaving 8 bases of the junction unmatched. The CDR3 DNA follows: TGCGCCAGCAGCTTGGGCCCTGGTACTAGCGGGAGGACAGATACGCAGTATTTT. It encodes CASSLGPGTSGRTDTQYF.

The chain employs TRBV5-1 and TRBJ2-5, with D uncertain. Germline assignment: CDR1 SGHRS and CDR2 YFSETQ. The germline V and J ends were trimmed by 2 bases and 0 bases, with 8 bases remaining between them. This CDR3 contains 14 residues. CDR3 sequence: CASSFQTDQETQYF. In nucleotides, the CDR3 is TGCGCCAGCAGCTTCCAGACCGACCAAGAGACCCAGTACTTC.

The V gene is TRBV19, the J gene TRBJ1-1, with 9 bases aligning to TRBD1. The germline V gene encodes CDR1 LNHDA and CDR2 SQIVND (reference sequence). The ends lost 4 bases at V and 2 bases at J; junction bases unmatched: 5. CDR3 length: 15 residues. The CDR3 region has the DNA TGTGCCAGTAGTAGAGCGGGACAGGGTAACACTGAAGCTTTCTTT. As protein: CASSRAGQGNTEAFF.

The genes are TRBV15 and TRBJ2-1; unclear D gene. V lost 0 bases and J lost 9, with 9 bases in between. The germline CDR1 and CDR2 sequences are LNHNV and YYDKDF (reference sequence). The CDR3 loop spans 13 amino acids. In DNA form, the CDR3 reads TGTGCCACCAGCAGAGATTGGGATCTTGAGCAGTTCTTC. Translating it yields CATSRDWDLEQFF.

This clone was found a few times. The chain carries TRBV2 and TRBJ2-1, with D unresolved. Trimming removed 6 bases at V and 4 bases at J, with 7 bases between. The CDR3 loop spans 12 amino acids. CDR1 is SNHLY and CDR2 is FYNNEI in the germline V gene. The CDR3 here is CASRFTYNEQFF. The CDR3 nucleotides are TGTGCCAGCAGGTTCACTTACAATGAGCAGTTCTTC. The full variable domain, with the rest looked up from reference TRBV2 and TRBJ2-1, is EPEVTQTPSHQVTQMGQEVILRCVPISNHLYFYWYRQILGQKVEFLVSFYNNEISEKSEIFDDQFSVERPDGSNFTLKIRSTKLEDSAMYFCASRFTYNEQFFGPGTRLTVL.

This clone was seen more than once but under ten times. This chain joins TRBV4-2 and TRBJ1-2, with D perhaps TRBD1 (6 bases). Germline-derived CDR1 and CDR2 are LGHNA and YNFKEQ. V lost 0 bases and J 6 bases, leaving 14 bases between the germline ends. This CDR3 has 15 residues. CDR3 region: CASSQEIAGADGYTF. The CDR3 nucleotides are TGTGCCAGCAGCCAAGAGATTGCAGGGGCGGATGGCTACACCTTC.